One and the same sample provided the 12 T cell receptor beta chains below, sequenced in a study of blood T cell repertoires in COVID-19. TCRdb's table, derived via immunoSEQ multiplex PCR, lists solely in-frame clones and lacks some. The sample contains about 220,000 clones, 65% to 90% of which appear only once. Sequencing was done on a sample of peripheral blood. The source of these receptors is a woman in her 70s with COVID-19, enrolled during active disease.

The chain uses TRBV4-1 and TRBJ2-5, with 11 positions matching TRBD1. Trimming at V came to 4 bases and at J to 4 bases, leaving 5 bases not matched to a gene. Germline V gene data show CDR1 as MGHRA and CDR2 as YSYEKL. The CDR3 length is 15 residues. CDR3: CASSRWTGGGETQYF. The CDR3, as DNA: TGCGCCAGCAGCCGGTGGACAGGGGGCGGAGAGACCCAGTACTTC.

The CDR3 loop reads CASSLVAILNTEAFF. DNA for the CDR3: TGTGCCAGCAGCTTAGTAGCGATTCTGAACACTGAAGCTTTCTTT. This chain uses TRBV7-2 with TRBJ1-1, with unresolved D. The CDR3 has 15 amino acids. Deletions cut 1 base from V and 0 bases from J, with 9 bases between. The germline V gene has CDR1 SGHTA and CDR2 FQGNSA.

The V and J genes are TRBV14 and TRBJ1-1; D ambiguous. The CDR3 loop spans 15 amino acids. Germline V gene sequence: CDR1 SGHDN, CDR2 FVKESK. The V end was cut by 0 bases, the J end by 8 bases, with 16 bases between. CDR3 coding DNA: TGTGCCAGCAGCCAAGATAGCTTTGGAATAGGCGAAGCTTTCTTT. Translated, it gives CASSQDSFGIGEAFF.

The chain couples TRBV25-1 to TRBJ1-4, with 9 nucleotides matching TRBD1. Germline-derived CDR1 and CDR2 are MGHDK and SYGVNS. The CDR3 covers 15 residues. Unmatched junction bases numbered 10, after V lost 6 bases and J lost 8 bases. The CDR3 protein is CASSRLGQGMEKLFF. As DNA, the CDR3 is TGTGCCAGCAGCAGACTTGGACAGGGGATGGAAAAACTGTTTTTT.

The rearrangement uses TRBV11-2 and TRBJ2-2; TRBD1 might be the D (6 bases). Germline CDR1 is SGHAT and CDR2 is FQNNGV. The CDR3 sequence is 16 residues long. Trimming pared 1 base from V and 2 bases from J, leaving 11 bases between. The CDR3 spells CASSLGPDRNTGELFF. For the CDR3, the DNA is TGTGCCAGCAGCTTAGGCCCGGACAGAAACACCGGGGAGCTGTTTTTT.

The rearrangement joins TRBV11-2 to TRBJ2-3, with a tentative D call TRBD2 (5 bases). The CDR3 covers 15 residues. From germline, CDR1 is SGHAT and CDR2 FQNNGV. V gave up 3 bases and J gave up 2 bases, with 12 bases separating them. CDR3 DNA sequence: TGTGCCAGCAGCTTCGGGCCTAGCTTCACAGATACGCAGTATTTT. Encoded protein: CASSFGPSFTDTQYF.

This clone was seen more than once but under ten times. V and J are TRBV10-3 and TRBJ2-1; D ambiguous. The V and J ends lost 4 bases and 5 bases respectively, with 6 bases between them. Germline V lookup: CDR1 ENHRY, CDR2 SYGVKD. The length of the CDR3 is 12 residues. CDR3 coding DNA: TGTGCCATCAGTGCATCGGACAATGAGCAGTTCTTC. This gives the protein CAISASDNEQFF.

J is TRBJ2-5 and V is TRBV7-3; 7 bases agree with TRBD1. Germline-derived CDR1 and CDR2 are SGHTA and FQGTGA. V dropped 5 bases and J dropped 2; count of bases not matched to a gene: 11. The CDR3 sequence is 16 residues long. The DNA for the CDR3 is TGTGCCAGCAGCCCTACCACGAGGGGGCCTCAAGAGACCCAGTACTTC. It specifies CASSPTTRGPQETQYF.

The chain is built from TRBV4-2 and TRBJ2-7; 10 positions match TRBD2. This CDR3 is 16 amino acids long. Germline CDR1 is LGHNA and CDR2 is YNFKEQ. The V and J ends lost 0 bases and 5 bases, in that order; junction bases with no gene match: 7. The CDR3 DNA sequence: TGTGCCAGCAGCCAAGAAAGCGGGGGGGCTTGGAACGAGCAGTACTTC. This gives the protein CASSQESGGAWNEQYF.

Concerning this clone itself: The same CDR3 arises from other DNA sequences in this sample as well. CDR3 sequence reads: CASSLGLAGGTDTQYF. For the CDR3, the DNA is TGTGCCAGCAGCTTGGGACTAGCGGGGGGGACAGATACGCAGTATTTT. The chain links TRBV7-3 to TRBJ2-3, with 16 positions matching TRBD2. This CDR3 comprises 16 residues. The germline V gene has CDR1 SGHTA and CDR2 FQGTGA. The V segment lost 3 bases and the J segment 3 bases; nucleotides outside the gene matches: 0.

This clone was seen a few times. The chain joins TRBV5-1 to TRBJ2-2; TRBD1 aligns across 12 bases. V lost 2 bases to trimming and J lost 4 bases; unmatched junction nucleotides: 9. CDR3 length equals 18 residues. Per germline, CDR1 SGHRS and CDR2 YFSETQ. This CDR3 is CASSFLGTGGARTGELFF. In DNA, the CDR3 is TGCGCCAGCAGCTTCCTAGGGACAGGGGGCGCTCGCACCGGGGAGCTGTTTTTT.

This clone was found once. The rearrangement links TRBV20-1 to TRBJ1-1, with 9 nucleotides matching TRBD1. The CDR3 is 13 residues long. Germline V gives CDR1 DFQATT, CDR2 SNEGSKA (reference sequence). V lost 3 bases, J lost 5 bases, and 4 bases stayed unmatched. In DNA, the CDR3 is TGCAGTGCTAGTATTGGACAGGGGACTGAAGCTTTCTTT. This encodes CSASIGQGTEAFF.